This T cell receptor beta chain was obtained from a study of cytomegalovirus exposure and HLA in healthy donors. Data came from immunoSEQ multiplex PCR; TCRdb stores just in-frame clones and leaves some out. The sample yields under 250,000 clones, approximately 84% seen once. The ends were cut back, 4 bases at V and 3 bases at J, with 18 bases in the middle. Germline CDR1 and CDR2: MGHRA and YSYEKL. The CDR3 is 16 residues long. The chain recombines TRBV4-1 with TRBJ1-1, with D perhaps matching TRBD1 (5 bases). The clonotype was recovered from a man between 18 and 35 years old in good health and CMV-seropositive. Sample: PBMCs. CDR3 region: CASSPGYVPGDTEAFF. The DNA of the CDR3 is TGCGCCAGCAGCCCGGGTTACGTACCGGGGGACACTGAAGCTTTCTTT.